Listed here is a single T cell receptor (beta chain). Its antigen is unknown. TCRdb independently ran MiXCR on the 5' RACE reads; one entry per CDR3 protein. The data hold about 190,000 distinct CDR3 sequences, with around 20% observed a single time. With 4 bases clipped from V and 8 bases from J, the junction kept 9 bases outside the gene matches. The germline V gene encodes CDR1 LGHDT and CDR2 YNNKEL (reference sequence). This CDR3 is built from 15 residues. The record originates from a study of T-cell memory formation after mild COVID-19. For the study at large: TCR clusters largely stayed donor specific. Study-wide findings and caveats: Contracting CD4+ clones were located mainly in CM and EM, and CD8+ clones in EMRA. Pre-infection memory contained some responding clones, which suggested that cross-reactive memory had joined.

Sequences were obtained from PBMCs or a T cell subset sorted from them (not recorded which). This chain links TRBV3-1 with TRBJ2-1; 9 bases match TRBD2. The sequence was obtained from an adult woman who had mild COVID-19 (a few samples of this study predate the infection). Cell type and time point are not known. The CDR3 region has the DNA TGTGCCAGCAGCCCCCCCAGCGGGGGGCGGGATGAGCAGTTCTTC. Its protein product is CASSPPSGGRDEQFF.